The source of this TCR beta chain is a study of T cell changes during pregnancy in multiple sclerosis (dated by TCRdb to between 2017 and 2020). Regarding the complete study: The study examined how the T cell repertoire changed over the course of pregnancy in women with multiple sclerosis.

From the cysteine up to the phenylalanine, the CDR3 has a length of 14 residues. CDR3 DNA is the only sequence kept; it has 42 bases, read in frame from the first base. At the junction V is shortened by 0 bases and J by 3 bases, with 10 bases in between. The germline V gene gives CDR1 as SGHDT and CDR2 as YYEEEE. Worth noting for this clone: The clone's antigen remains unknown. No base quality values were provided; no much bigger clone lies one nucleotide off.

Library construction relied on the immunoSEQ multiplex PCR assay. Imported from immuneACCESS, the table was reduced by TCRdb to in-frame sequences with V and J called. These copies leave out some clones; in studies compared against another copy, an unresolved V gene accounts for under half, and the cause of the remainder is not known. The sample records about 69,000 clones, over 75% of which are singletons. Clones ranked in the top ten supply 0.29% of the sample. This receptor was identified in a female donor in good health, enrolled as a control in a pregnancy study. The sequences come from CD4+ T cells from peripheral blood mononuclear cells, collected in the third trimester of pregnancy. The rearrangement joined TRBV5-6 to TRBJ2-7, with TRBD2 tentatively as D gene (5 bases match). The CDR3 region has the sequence CASSLGTGIYEQYF. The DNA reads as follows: TGTGCCAGCAGCTTGGGTACGGGGATCTACGAGCAGTACTTC.